This T cell receptor (beta chain) was sequenced in a study of radiation and T cells in renal cell carcinoma. TCRdb's copy holds only in-frame clones and misses some; the assay was immunoSEQ multiplex PCR. Of nearly 20,000 clones in the sample, roughly 62% were seen once. The treatment denotes: 15 Gy SBRT to primary tumor, nephrectomy 4 weeks later. The length of the CDR3 is 15 residues. Germline V gene data show CDR1 as MNHEY and CDR2 as SMNVEV (reference sequence). Trimming stripped 6 bases from V and 4 bases from J, with 19 bases between. The sequence was collected from a woman aged 70-85 years with renal cell carcinoma. The rearrangement joins TRBV27 to TRBJ2-7; a possible D gene is TRBD2 (6 bases). Material: tumor tissue, obtained from a patient whose treatment included radiotherapy and nephrectomy. CDR3 sequence reads: CASSRTGTSGYEQYF. CDR3 DNA: TGTGCCAGCAGCCGCACCGGGACTTCCGGGTACGAGCAGTACTTC.